The 20 T cell receptor beta chains below were found in one sample sequenced in a study of response to subunit inactivated influenza vaccine. TCRdb reprocessed the RT-PCR reads with MiXCR, giving one entry per CDR3 protein. The sample carries over 400,000 distinct CDR3 sequences, 10% to 11% recorded once. The material was PBMCs from blood, obtained roughly 45 days after vaccination. Source of these receptors: a man between 45 and 60 years old who received an inactivated influenza vaccine.

This clonotype was seen at least ten times. The chain is built from TRBV28 and TRBJ2-7; 8 bases line up with TRBD1. The CDR3 extends over 14 amino acids. Looked up from germline, CDR1 is MDHEN and CDR2 is SYDVKM. V lost 4 bases, J lost 4 bases, and 6 bases stayed unmatched. CDR3 nucleotides: TGTGCCAGCAGTTCAGGACAGGGCCCGTACGAGCAGTACTTC. Encoded protein: CASSSGQGPYEQYF. Drawing the rest from reference TRBV28 and TRBJ2-7, the complete variable domain is DVKVTQSSRYLVKRTGEKVFLECVQDMDHENMFWYRQDPGLGLRLIYFSYDVKMKEKGDIPEGYSVSREKKERFSLILESASTNQTSMYLCASSSGQGPYEQYFGPGTRLTVT.

This clonotype was found a few times. V usage is TRBV20-1 and J usage is TRBJ1-5; possible D gene TRBD1, 5 bases. Trimming left V 7 bases short and J 9 bases short, with 7 bases between. Germline V gene sequence: CDR1 DFQATT, CDR2 SNEGSKA (reference sequence). The length of the CDR3 is 9 residues. The DNA for the CDR3 is TGCAGTGGGGGGTGGCCCCAGCATTTT. Protein product: CSGGWPQHF.

There are a few counts of this clonotype. A read error may produce the germline difference seen at one junction end. The chain is built from TRBV7-2 and TRBJ2-4; 8 bases match TRBD2. The CDR3 contains 11 residues. Germline CDR1 SGHTA, CDR2 FQGNSA. The CDR3 DNA reads as TGTGCCAGCAGCCTAGCGGGCATTCAGTACTTC. This gives the protein CASSLAGIQYF. The entire variable domain, with the rest obtained from reference TRBV7-2 and TRBJ2-4, is as follows: GAGVSQSPSNKVTEKGKDVELRCDPISGHTALYWYRQSLGQGLEFLIYFQGNSAPDKSGLPSDRFSAERTGGSVSTLTIQRTQQEDSAVYLCASSLAGIQYFGAGTRLSVL.

This clonotype occurred a few times. The CDR3 DNA reads TGCGCCAGCAGCCAAACTAGCGGGGGTTTCTACGAGCAGTACTTC. Translated, it gives CASSQTSGGFYEQYF. The genes are TRBV4-3 and TRBJ2-7; the match to TRBD2 covers 11 bases. CDR1 is LGHNA and CDR2 is YSLEER in the germline V gene. The CDR3 loop spans 15 amino acids. With 2 bases clipped from V and 3 bases from J, the junction kept 3 bases outside the gene matches.

This sequence joins TRBV4-1 and TRBJ2-2, with D possibly being TRBD1 (6 bases). This CDR3 has 14 amino acids. CDR1 is MGHRA, CDR2 YSYEKL, per germline. Trimming pared 3 bases from V and 2 bases from J, leaving 7 bases between. CDR3 in amino acids: CASSQGTNTGELFF. For the CDR3, the DNA is TGCGCCAGCAGCCAGGGGACAAACACCGGGGAGCTGTTTTTT.

This clonotype was counted only a few times. The chain uses TRBV6-2 or TRBV6-3 and TRBJ1-4; D gene unclear. Germline V lookup: CDR1 MNHEY, CDR2 SVGEGT. The CDR3 consists of 14 residues. V was pared by 2 bases and J by 3 bases, with 7 bases between. The CDR3 sequence is CASSYGVPNEKLFF. CDR3 DNA: TGTGCCAGCAGTTACGGTGTACCTAATGAAAAACTGTTTTTT.

In its sample, this clonotype was seen a few times. The chain uses TRBV4-3 and TRBJ2-1; 11 positions agree with TRBD2. Unmatched junction bases numbered 9, after V lost 1 base and J lost 10 bases. CDR1 and CDR2 (germline): LGHNA, YSLEER. This CDR3 is built from 16 residues. CDR3 DNA sequence: TGCGCCAGCAGCCAAGGTCCTAGCGGGAGGATGGGGGAGCAGTTCTTC. Protein: CASSQGPSGRMGEQFF.

The V and J genes are TRBV15 and TRBJ2-7, with 9 nucleotides matching TRBD1. V lost 0 bases, J lost 9 bases, and 12 bases stayed unmatched. The CDR3 is 16 residues long. Germline values: CDR1 LNHNV, CDR2 YYDKDF (reference sequence). CDR3 sequence: CATSRDRDRERNRQYF. CDR3 sequence (DNA): TGTGCCACCAGCAGAGACCGGGACAGGGAAAGGAACCGGCAGTACTTC. The full variable domain, with the rest looked up from reference TRBV15 and TRBJ2-7, is DAMVIQNPRYQVTQFGKPVTLSCSQTLNHNVMYWYQQKSSQAPKLLFHYYDKDFNNEADTPDNFQSRRPNTSFCFLDIRSPGLGDTAMYLCATSRDRDRERNRQYFGPGTRLTVT.

There are a few counts of this clonotype. Relative to the germline gene, one junction end is altered; a read error may explain this. J is TRBJ2-3 and V is TRBV30; D unclear. This CDR3 region has 12 residues. The germline V gene encodes CDR1 GTSNPN and CDR2 SVGIG (reference sequence). The CDR3 loop is CTWSVRADTQYF. CDR3 bases: TGTACCTGGAGTGTCCGGGCCGATACGCAGTATTTT.

This CDR3 is CASSLSGPLEQYF. The CDR3 DNA sequence: TGTGCCAGCAGCTTATCCGGGCCGCTCGAGCAGTACTTC. V is TRBV7-9 and J is TRBJ2-7; no reliable D call. Germline V lookup: CDR1 SEHNR, CDR2 FQNEAQ (reference sequence). V was clipped by 2 bases and J by 6 bases, with 11 bases between them. The CDR3 spans 13 residues. Full variable domain (outside the CDR3, taken from reference TRBV7-9 and TRBJ2-7): DTGVSQNPRHKITKRGQNVTFRCDPISEHNRLYWYRQTLGQGPEFLTYFQNEAQLEKSRLLSDRFSAERPKGSFSTLEIQRTEQGDSAMYLCASSLSGPLEQYFGPGTRLTVT.

This clonotype was detected only a few times. The chain recombines TRBV20-1 with TRBJ2-7; D is unresolved. Trimming took 2 bases from V and 6 from J, leaving 11 bases between them. Germline CDR1 is DFQATT and CDR2 is SNEGSKA (reference sequence). The CDR3 spans 12 residues. CDR3 protein: CSARSVGFEQYF. Here the CDR3 DNA reads TGCAGTGCTAGATCTGTGGGATTCGAGCAGTACTTC.

The chain joins TRBV12-3 or TRBV12-4 to TRBJ1-2; no firm D call. The V end lost 6 bases, the J end lost 5 bases, and 7 bases lay between the germline ends. This CDR3 is built from 11 residues. CDR3 sequence (DNA): TGTGCCAGCAGCAGAGGGTATGGCTACACCTTC. This gives the protein CASSRGYGYTF.

There are a few counts of this clonotype. V gene TRBV7-9 combines with J gene TRBJ2-7; TRBD1 matches 11 bases. Germline-derived CDR1 and CDR2 are SEHNR and FQNEAQ (reference sequence). V shed 7 bases, J shed 5 bases, and the junction held 10 bases outside the gene matches. The CDR3 has 15 amino acids. This CDR3 is CASTYPGQGEDEQYF. Here the CDR3 DNA reads TGTGCCAGCACCTACCCGGGACAGGGGGAGGACGAGCAGTACTTC.

This clonotype was observed at least ten times. The chain links TRBV5-1 to TRBJ2-4; D call uncertain. Germline CDR1 and CDR2: SGHRS and YFSETQ. The CDR3 is 13 residues long. Trimming cost V 1 base and J 6 bases, with 8 bases left between them. The CDR3 region is CASSLHSLNIQYF. The CDR3 DNA reads TGCGCCAGCAGCTTGCACAGCTTAAACATTCAGTACTTC.

The J gene is TRBJ2-7, the V gene TRBV12-3 or TRBV12-4; D call uncertain. This CDR3 is 14 amino acids long. V was trimmed by 1 base and J by 7 bases, leaving 14 bases between them. The CDR3 spells CASSLGQLLREQYF. The CDR3 DNA is TGTGCCAGCAGTTTAGGGCAACTACTACGTGAGCAGTACTTC.

This clonotype was counted a few times. V gene TRBV5-1 combines with J gene TRBJ2-2; TRBD2 matches 8 bases. From germline, CDR1 is SGHRS and CDR2 YFSETQ. This CDR3 has 15 amino acids. Germline trimming cut 1 base from V and 4 bases from J; bases unmatched to any gene: 3. The CDR3 sequence: CASSLLAGSTGELFF. CDR3 coding DNA: TGCGCCAGCAGCTTGTTAGCGGGGAGCACCGGGGAGCTGTTTTTT.

This clonotype was found a few times. V and J are TRBV5-1 and TRBJ2-3, with D unclear. V was shortened by 0 bases and J by 6 bases, with 8 bases between the two germline ends. Germline V gene data show CDR1 as SGHRS and CDR2 as YFSETQ. This CDR3 is built from 13 residues. The CDR3 reads CASSLASWDTQYF. As DNA, the CDR3 is TGCGCCAGCAGCTTGGCTAGTTGGGATACGCAGTATTTT.

CDR3 DNA sequence: TGCGCCAGCAGCCCAAGTGACAGGTCAGAGACCCAGTACTTC. Its protein product is CASSPSDRSETQYF. This chain connects TRBV5-1 to TRBJ2-5; TRBD1 is a possible D gene (6 bases). CDR3 length: 14 amino acids. CDR1 and CDR2 from the germline V gene are SGHRS and YFSETQ. V dropped 4 bases and J dropped 4 bases, with 14 bases sitting between them.

The table lists this clonotype with many counts. The genes are TRBV12-3 or TRBV12-4 and TRBJ2-7; 8 bases match TRBD2. This CDR3 has 15 residues. The V gene end was trimmed by 5 bases and the J gene end by 2 bases; junction bases not matched to a gene: 8. CDR3 sequence: CASSMRTSSAYEQYF. CDR3 bases: TGTGCCAGCAGTATGCGGACTAGCAGTGCCTACGAGCAGTACTTC.

The table lists this clonotype with many counts. This rearrangement joins TRBV12-3 or TRBV12-4 to TRBJ2-2; D ambiguous. The CDR3 contains 15 residues. Trimming left V 0 bases short and J 7 bases short, with 12 bases between. CDR3 nucleotides: TGTGCCAGCAGTTTAGCGCTAATGGAAATCGGGGAGCTGTTTTTT. Amino acids: CASSLALMEIGELFF.